The 12 T cell receptor beta chains reported below all come from one sample, sequenced in a study of CD8 T cells in Susac syndrome. RNA totalling roughly 0.45 to 1 ug underwent reverse transcription with random hexamers. One entry per CDR3 protein, called by TCRdb with MiXCR from the immunoSEQ multiplex PCR reads. The sample holds more than 110,000 distinct CDR3 sequences, around 94% seen once. Sequences were obtained from CD8+ T cells from PBMCs. The receptor source for this set is a human donor in good health.

This clonotype was counted once. In nucleotides, the CDR3 is TGCGCCAGCAGCGCCGGGGCGGGAGGCCCCTACAATGAGCAGTTCTTC. Translated, it gives CASSAGAGGPYNEQFF. The chain has TRBV5-1 and TRBJ2-1; 8 nucleotides align to TRBD2. The J segment lost 2 bases and the V segment lost 4 bases, leaving 8 bases of the junction unmatched. This CDR3 comprises 16 residues. Per germline, CDR1 SGHRS and CDR2 YFSETQ. Full variable domain (rest looked up from reference TRBV5-1 and TRBJ2-1): KAGVTQTPRYLIKTRGQQVTLSCSPISGHRSVSWYQQTPGQGLQFLFEYFSETQRNKGNFPGRFSGRQFSNSRSEMNVSTLELGDSALYLCASSAGAGGPYNEQFFGPGTRLTVL.

The chain joins TRBV9 to TRBJ1-5; D uncertain. Trimming pared 3 bases from V and 1 base from J, leaving 2 bases between. Germline V gene data show CDR1 as SGDLS and CDR2 as YYNGEE. The CDR3 extends over 12 amino acids. CDR3 protein: CASSESNQPQHF. The DNA of the CDR3 is TGTGCCAGCAGCGAGAGCAATCAGCCCCAGCATTTT. The complete variable domain, with remaining parts taken from reference TRBV9 and TRBJ1-5, reads DSGVTQTPKHLITATGQRVTLRCSPRSGDLSVYWYQQSLDQGLQFLIQYYNGEERAKGNILERFSAQQFPDLHSELNLSSLELGDSALYFCASSESNQPQHFGDGTRLSIL.

V and J are TRBV20-1 and TRBJ2-7; TRBD2 agrees at 11 bases. Trimming removed 0 bases from V and 3 bases from J; junction bases left unmatched: 7. This CDR3 spans 16 amino acids. Germline V gene data show CDR1 as DFQATT and CDR2 as SNEGSKA (reference sequence). For the CDR3, the DNA is TGCAGTGCTAGAGACCCATCGGGACTAGCGGTCTACGAGCAGTACTTC. Translation gives CSARDPSGLAVYEQYF.

This clonotype was detected only once. The chain is built from TRBV27 and TRBJ2-2, with D maybe TRBD1 (5 bases). Trimming removed 6 bases at V and 4 bases at J, with 18 bases between. The CDR3 has 16 residues. Germline CDR1 reads MNHEY; CDR2 reads SMNVEV (reference sequence). CDR3 in DNA: TGTGCCAGCAGGGTGTCAGGGCTTTCGGGCACCGGGGAGCTGTTTTTT. Translated: CASRVSGLSGTGELFF.

The chain is built from TRBV28 and TRBJ1-5; 9 bases line up with TRBD1. The trim removed 3 bases at V and 8 bases at J, leaving 8 bases unmatched. Germline V gives CDR1 MDHEN, CDR2 SYDVKM. The CDR3 has 15 residues. CDR3 sequence (DNA): TGTGCCAGCAGTTTGGCCTCGGACAGGGGAGAGCCCCAGCATTTT. Amino acids: CASSLASDRGEPQHF.

The gene calls are TRBV4-1 and TRBJ1-5; perhaps TRBD1 as D (6 bases). Trimming removed 0 bases from V and 4 bases from J, with 19 bases in between. CDR1 MGHRA and CDR2 YSYEKL come from the germline V gene. There are 18 residues in the CDR3. The CDR3 reads CASSQDPAGAMRNQPQHF. DNA of the CDR3: TGCGCCAGCAGCCAAGATCCGGCAGGGGCGATGCGAAATCAGCCCCAGCATTTT.

The chain employs TRBV7-9 and TRBJ2-5; D is perhaps TRBD1 (5 bases). The CDR3 runs to 15 residues. CDR1 is SEHNR and CDR2 is FQNEAQ in the germline V gene (reference sequence). V was clipped by 0 bases and J by 5 bases, with 13 bases between them. This chain's CDR3 is CASSLAKGIRETQYF. The CDR3 DNA sequence: TGTGCCAGCAGCTTAGCGAAGGGGATTCGGGAGACCCAGTACTTC.

The chain couples TRBV20-1 to TRBJ1-1, with no clear D. Germline assignment: CDR1 DFQATT and CDR2 SNEGSKA (reference sequence). CDR3 length: 13 residues. Trimming shortened V by 0 bases and J by 1 base, and 6 bases separated the two germline ends. The CDR3 DNA follows: TGCAGTGCTAGAGAACTAGGGAACACTGAAGCTTTCTTT. Translating it yields CSARELGNTEAFF.

Written as DNA, the CDR3 is TGCAGTGCTAGAGGAGCGGGGGTTTACAATGAGCAGTTCTTC. Translating it yields CSARGAGVYNEQFF. This chain links TRBV20-1 with TRBJ2-1; TRBD2 agrees at 8 bases. The CDR3 is 14 residues long. CDR1 is DFQATT, CDR2 SNEGSKA, per germline (reference sequence). With 1 base clipped from V and 4 bases from J, the junction kept 3 bases outside the gene matches.

This clonotype has a handful of counts. The rearrangement links TRBV14 to TRBJ2-1, with a tentative D call TRBD1 (5 bases). Between the trimmed V and J ends, which lost 4 bases and 0 bases, there was a span of 10 bases. Germline assignment: CDR1 SGHDN and CDR2 FVKESK. There are 15 residues in the CDR3. As DNA, the CDR3 is TGTGCCAGCAGCCCGTACAGGTCCTCCTACAATGAGCAGTTCTTC. It yields the protein CASSPYRSSYNEQFF.

DNA of the CDR3: TGTGCCAGCAGTACCGACAGGGGGTACGAGCAGTACTTC. It specifies CASSTDRGYEQYF. This chain uses TRBV6-1 with TRBJ2-7, with TRBD1 identical over 9 bases. With V trimmed by 5 bases and J by 4 bases, 3 bases remained unmatched. The CDR3 contains 13 residues. CDR1 and CDR2 from the germline V gene are MNHNS and SASEGT.

V is TRBV21-1 and J is TRBJ2-5. TRBV21-1 is recorded as a pseudogene. The CDR3 spans 15 residues. In nucleotides, the CDR3 is TGTGCCAGCAGCAAAGCGCAGTGGTTGATGGAGACCCAGTACTTC. It is translated as CASSKAQWLMETQYF.